This entry lists 32 T cell receptor beta chains sequenced from one sample in a study of blood T cell repertoires in COVID-19. TCRdb's copy holds only in-frame clones and misses some; the assay was immunoSEQ multiplex PCR. Counted here are some 390,000 clones, approximately 90% occurring once; the ten biggest clones make up 1.1%. The material sequenced was PBMCs or T cells enriched from blood (not recorded which). The receptors derive from a young man who had recovered from COVID-19.

A single count supports this clone. The genes are TRBV19 and TRBJ1-2, with 9 nucleotides matching TRBD1. This CDR3 is 14 amino acids long. V lost 8 bases to trimming and J lost 6 bases; unmatched junction nucleotides: 10. Germline V gene sequence: CDR1 LNHDA, CDR2 SQIVND (reference sequence). CDR3 in amino acids: CASDTGGALDGYTF. The CDR3 coding sequence is TGTGCCAGTGACACAGGGGGCGCTTTGGATGGCTACACCTTC. The full variable domain, with the rest looked up from reference TRBV19 and TRBJ1-2, is DGGITQSPKYLFRKEGQNVTLSCEQNLNHDAMYWYRQDPGQGLRLIYYSQIVNDFQKGDIAEGYSVSREKKESFPLTVTSAQKNPTAFYLCASDTGGALDGYTFGSGTRLTVV.

The chain couples TRBV21-1 to TRBJ1-5; the D call TRBD1 from the table was never checked on the DNA. TRBV21-1 constitutes a pseudogene. This CDR3 is 16 amino acids long. CDR3 protein: CASNGQRDRYNQPQHF. Written as DNA, the CDR3 is TGTGCCAGTAATGGGCAGAGGGACAGGTACAATCAGCCCCAGCATTTT.

A single count supports this clone. This chain uses TRBV7-2 with TRBJ1-1; D uncertain. Germline V gene lookup returns CDR1 SGHTA and CDR2 FQGNSA. V was cut by 6 bases and J by 2 bases, with 10 bases left in between. CDR3 length equals 13 residues. CDR3: CASSGRPNTEAFF. The CDR3, as DNA: TGTGCCAGCAGTGGCAGGCCTAACACTGAAGCTTTCTTT.

The chain has TRBV10-1 and TRBJ2-2; 8 nucleotides match TRBD1. Germline CDR1 is WNHNN and CDR2 is SYGVQD (reference sequence). The junction had 6 bases not matched to a gene; V was cut back by 9 bases and J by 3 bases. This CDR3 is built from 14 residues. The CDR3 is CASTGGFHTGELFF. In nucleotides, the CDR3 is TGCGCCAGTACAGGGGGATTCCACACCGGGGAGCTGTTTTTT.

This clone was counted once. The chain joins TRBV28 to TRBJ1-4; D gene uncertain. CDR3 length: 15 amino acids. Per the germline V gene, CDR1 is MDHEN and CDR2 is SYDVKM. The V and J ends lost 2 bases and 0 bases respectively, with 7 bases between them. CDR3 protein: CASSLAYSTNEKLFF. For the CDR3, the DNA is TGTGCCAGCAGTTTAGCATACTCAACTAATGAAAAACTGTTTTTT.

The V call is TRBV10-3, the J call TRBJ2-7; tentative D call: TRBD2 (6 bases). Trimming shortened V by 7 bases and J by 3 bases, and 19 bases separated the two germline ends. The CDR3 contains 15 residues. Germline values: CDR1 ENHRY, CDR2 SYGVKD. CDR3 sequence (DNA): TGTGCCATCACCGGAGGGAAAGTAGGGTTCTACGAGCAGTACTTC. Translation: CAITGGKVGFYEQYF.

A single count supports this clone. This sequence joins TRBV7-9 and TRBJ1-5; 10 nucleotides align to TRBD1. The CDR3 is 18 residues long. Germline V lookup: CDR1 SEHNR, CDR2 FQNEAQ (reference sequence). The trim removed 5 bases at V and 0 bases at J, leaving 10 bases unmatched. The CDR3 nucleotides read TGTGCCAGCAGCCCCCAGCTCGGACAGGGGGTTAGCAATCAGCCCCAGCATTTT. Encoded protein: CASSPQLGQGVSNQPQHF.

The chain has TRBV11-2 and TRBJ2-2; 8 nucleotides match TRBD2. The germline V gene has CDR1 SGHAT and CDR2 FQNNGV. V was clipped by 5 bases and J by 6 bases; unmatched bases: 2. The CDR3 spans 13 residues. DNA of the CDR3: TGTGCCAGCAGCCCGGGACTAGCCGGGGAGCTGTTTTTT. This codes for CASSPGLAGELFF.

The chain uses TRBV3-1 (or the pseudogene TRBV3-2) and TRBJ2-7, with TRBD2 matching over 8 bases. The CDR3 loop spans 15 amino acids. The germline V gene encodes CDR1 LGHDT and CDR2 YNNKEL (reference sequence). V trimming: 2 bases; J trimming: 4 bases; junction bases outside the gene matches: 7. This chain's CDR3 is CASSQPSGSSYEQYF. CDR3 sequence (DNA): TGTGCCAGCAGCCAACCAAGCGGGAGTTCTTACGAGCAGTACTTC.

V usage is TRBV28 and J usage is TRBJ2-1; TRBD2 agrees at 9 bases. The CDR3 is made up of 14 amino acids. V gave up 2 bases and J gave up 6 bases; unmatched junction bases: 2. Germline V lookup: CDR1 MDHEN, CDR2 SYDVKM. The CDR3 DNA is TGTGCCAGCAGTTTAGCGGGAGGGCCCAATGAGCAGTTCTTC. The encoded protein is CASSLAGGPNEQFF.

Written as DNA, the CDR3 is TGTGCCAGCAAGGAGGGCTGGAACTACGAGCAGTACTTC. Its protein is CASKEGWNYEQYF. The chain carries TRBV27 and TRBJ2-7, with D perhaps matching TRBD2 (6 bases). The germline V gene has CDR1 MNHEY and CDR2 SMNVEV (reference sequence). Trimming took off 7 bases at V and 3 bases at J, with 13 bases between the two ends. The CDR3 is 13 amino acids.

The chain has TRBV2 and TRBJ1-1; D is undetermined. CDR1 SNHLY and CDR2 FYNNEI come from the germline V gene. Trimming took off 6 bases at V and 0 bases at J, with 11 bases between the two ends. The CDR3 length is 14 residues. The CDR3 is CASRIQAMNTEAFF. The CDR3 DNA follows: TGTGCCAGCAGGATCCAGGCCATGAACACTGAAGCTTTCTTT.

The V call is TRBV9, the J call TRBJ2-6, with D perhaps TRBD2 (6 bases). The CDR3 is 18 amino acids. Germline loops: CDR1 SGDLS, CDR2 YYNGEE. V shed 4 bases and J shed 4 bases, with 21 bases lying between them. The CDR3 sequence: CASSPRGGDQPGANVLTF. CDR3 nucleotides: TGTGCCAGCAGCCCCCGGGGAGGAGATCAACCCGGGGCCAACGTCCTGACTTTC.

This sequence joins TRBV28 and TRBJ1-1; the D is unclear. The V and J ends lost 1 base and 5 bases respectively, with 11 bases between them. CDR3 length: 14 amino acids. Germline V gives CDR1 MDHEN, CDR2 SYDVKM. CDR3 nucleotide sequence: TGTGCCAGCAGTTTATCCCCCCGAGGAACTGAAGCTTTCTTT. It codes for CASSLSPRGTEAFF.

This chain joins TRBV5-6 and TRBJ2-1, with TRBD2 as a possible D gene (5 bases). V was shortened by 4 bases and J by 3 bases, with 11 bases between the two germline ends. Looked up from germline, CDR1 is SGHDT and CDR2 is YYEEEE. The CDR3 sequence is 14 residues long. CDR3 protein: CASSPGVVYNEQFF. The CDR3 DNA reads TGTGCCAGCAGCCCCGGGGTAGTCTACAATGAGCAGTTCTTC.

The genes are TRBV6-5 and TRBJ1-2; 8 nucleotides agree with TRBD1. CDR1 is MNHEY, CDR2 SVGAGI, per germline. The trim removed 0 bases at V and 7 bases at J, leaving 4 bases unmatched. The CDR3 totals 14 residues. CDR3 protein: CASSYSGTGGGYTF. CDR3 DNA: TGTGCCAGCAGTTACTCGGGGACAGGTGGTGGCTACACCTTC.

The chain joins TRBV19 to TRBJ2-7, with TRBD2 matching 8 bases. Germline trimming cut 4 bases from V and 3 bases from J; bases unmatched to any gene: 5. The CDR3 is made up of 14 amino acids. The germline V gene has CDR1 LNHDA and CDR2 SQIVND (reference sequence). In DNA form, the CDR3 reads TGTGCCAGTAGTACAATAGCGGGAAGCTACGAGCAGTACTTC. This gives the protein CASSTIAGSYEQYF.

The CDR3 bases are TGTGCCAGCAGTTTGACAGGGGCGCAGACTGAAGCTTTCTTT. Translated: CASSLTGAQTEAFF. The gene calls are TRBV28 and TRBJ1-1; TRBD1 aligns across 8 bases. After removal of 3 bases from V and 5 bases from J, the junction contained 5 bases not matched to a gene. This CDR3 has 14 amino acids. In germline, CDR1 is MDHEN, CDR2 SYDVKM.

CDR3 in DNA: TGTGCCAGCTCAACCGGGACAGAAAATCAGCCCCAGCATTTT. It is translated as CASSTGTENQPQHF. This chain connects TRBV18 to TRBJ1-5, with 7 bases that match TRBD1. V was pared by 5 bases and J by 4 bases, with 5 bases of the junction left unmatched. The CDR3 has 14 amino acids. The germline V gene encodes CDR1 KGHSH and CDR2 LQKENI.

The gene calls are TRBV4-1 and TRBJ2-7, with D perhaps TRBD2 (5 bases). The CDR3 totals 14 residues. Germline values: CDR1 MGHRA, CDR2 YSYEKL. Trimming took 4 bases from V and 3 from J, leaving 13 bases between them. CDR3 loop: CASSRPEAGYEQYF. CDR3 nucleotide sequence: TGCGCCAGCAGCCGCCCAGAGGCGGGCTACGAGCAGTACTTC.

The J gene is TRBJ1-2, the V gene TRBV27; 7 bases map to TRBD1. The V segment lost 5 bases and the J segment 7 bases; nucleotides outside the gene matches: 7. The CDR3 runs to 13 residues. Germline V lookup: CDR1 MNHEY, CDR2 SMNVEV (reference sequence). CDR3 in amino acids: CASSGTASFGYTF. The CDR3 DNA sequence: TGTGCCAGCAGTGGGACAGCATCATTTGGCTACACCTTC.

Comment on this clone: Different DNA sequences within this sample yield the same CDR3. The chain carries TRBV6-5 and TRBJ1-1; D unclear. Trimming took off 4 bases at V and 0 bases at J, with 6 bases between the two ends. Germline lookup yields CDR1 MNHEY and CDR2 SVGAGI. The CDR3 covers 13 residues. CDR3 sequence: CASSSYMNTEAFF. CDR3 DNA: TGTGCCAGCAGTTCTTATATGAACACTGAAGCTTTCTTT.

The chain recombines TRBV13 with TRBJ2-7, with a tentative D call TRBD1 (5 bases). V lost 3 bases to trimming and J lost 1 base, with 10 bases between them. The CDR3 is 14 residues long. Germline V lookup: CDR1 PRHDT, CDR2 FYEKMQ (reference sequence). The CDR3 reads CASSFTGVSYEQYF. The CDR3 DNA is TGTGCCAGCAGCTTTACAGGAGTATCCTACGAGCAGTACTTC. The whole variable domain, filled in from reference TRBV13 and TRBJ2-7, reads AAGVIQSPRHLIKEKRETATLKCYPIPRHDTVYWYQQGPGQDPQFLISFYEKMQSDKGSIPDRFSAQQFSDYHSELNMSSLELGDSALYFCASSFTGVSYEQYFGPGTRLTVT.

The rearrangement uses TRBV5-6 and TRBJ1-6; 8 bases agree with TRBD1. CDR1 is SGHDT and CDR2 is YYEEEE in the germline V gene. V gave up 3 bases and J gave up 10 bases; unmatched junction bases: 6. This CDR3 contains 14 residues. CDR3 coding DNA: TGTGCCAGCAGCTCCGGGACAGGTGGATCACCCCTCCACTTT. The encoded protein is CASSSGTGGSPLHF.

The CDR3 DNA follows: TGTGCCAGCAGCCCGCGGGAATCCACTGAAGCTTTCTTT. Translation: CASSPRESTEAFF. This chain uses TRBV3-1 (or the pseudogene TRBV3-2) with TRBJ1-1; D is undetermined. This CDR3 has 13 residues. Trimming pared 4 bases from V and 4 bases from J, leaving 10 bases between. Germline CDR1 and CDR2: LGHDT and YNNKEL (reference sequence).

This clone has just one count. The rearrangement joins TRBV2 to TRBJ2-5; perhaps TRBD1 as D (5 bases). There are 16 residues in the CDR3. Germline V gene sequence: CDR1 SNHLY, CDR2 FYNNEI. The V and J ends lost 0 bases and 5 bases respectively, with 16 bases between them. The CDR3 DNA reads as TGTGCCAGCAGTGAAGCGCTTGGGGCGAAGGGGGAGACCCAGTACTTC. Translated: CASSEALGAKGETQYF. The full variable domain, in which reference TRBV2 and TRBJ2-5 provide the parts outside the CDR3, is EPEVTQTPSHQVTQMGQEVILRCVPISNHLYFYWYRQILGQKVEFLVSFYNNEISEKSEIFDDQFSVERPDGSNFTLKIRSTKLEDSAMYFCASSEALGAKGETQYFGPGTRLLVL.

The V gene is TRBV7-3, the J gene TRBJ2-3; D unclear. The CDR3 is 13 amino acids. Trimming cost V 5 bases and J 6 bases, with 12 bases left between them. The germline CDR1 and CDR2 sequences are SGHTA and FQGTGA. The CDR3 DNA is TGTGCCAGCAGCCAGGTTGGCGTGGATACGCAGTATTTT. It is translated as CASSQVGVDTQYF.

The rearrangement links TRBV5-1 to TRBJ2-1, with 11 bases matching TRBD1. V lost 4 bases, J lost 3 bases, and 9 bases stayed unmatched. Germline values: CDR1 SGHRS, CDR2 YFSETQ. The CDR3 runs to 17 residues. The CDR3 DNA sequence: TGCGCCAGCAGCCCCTGGACAGGGGGCCCCGACTACAATGAGCAGTTCTTC. It encodes CASSPWTGGPDYNEQFF.

The chain combines TRBV4-2 with TRBJ2-1; the match to TRBD2 covers 10 bases. V was clipped by 2 bases and J by 2 bases; unmatched bases: 3. The CDR3 consists of 16 residues. The germline CDR1 and CDR2 sequences are LGHNA and YNFKEQ. CDR3 loop: CASSQPTSGAYNEQFF. In nucleotides, the CDR3 is TGTGCCAGCAGCCAACCAACTAGCGGGGCCTACAATGAGCAGTTCTTC.

The rearrangement joins TRBV5-1 to TRBJ1-6; 7 nucleotides align to TRBD1. The J segment lost 1 base and the V segment lost 4 bases, leaving 2 bases of the junction unmatched. Germline V gene lookup returns CDR1 SGHRS and CDR2 YFSETQ. The CDR3 is made up of 15 amino acids. The CDR3 nucleotides are TGCGCCAGCAGCCCCAGGGGGTCCTATAATTCACCCCTCCACTTT. Translation: CASSPRGSYNSPLHF.

About this clone itself: Other DNA sequences within the sample encode an identical CDR3. The CDR3 is CASSYSAGAYEQYF. DNA of the CDR3: TGTGCCAGCAGTTACTCGGCGGGTGCATACGAGCAGTACTTC. The V call is TRBV6-5, the J call TRBJ2-7, with D perhaps matching TRBD2 (5 bases). From germline, CDR1 is MNHEY and CDR2 SVGAGI. The CDR3 has 14 residues. V was pared by 0 bases and J by 4 bases, with 10 bases between.

This clone was observed a few times. This rearrangement joins TRBV10-3 to TRBJ1-5, with a tentative D call TRBD1 (6 bases). The V gene lost 10 bases and the J gene lost 2 bases, with 15 bases spanning the gap. This CDR3 comprises 14 residues. Germline loops: CDR1 ENHRY, CDR2 SYGVKD. The CDR3 loop is CATRGGEGNQPQHF. The CDR3 DNA sequence: TGTGCCACTAGAGGGGGGGAGGGCAATCAGCCCCAGCATTTT.